The 18 T cell receptor beta chains reported below all come from one sample, sequenced in a study of chemoradiotherapy in HPV16-positive cancers. Data came from immunoSEQ multiplex PCR; TCRdb stores just in-frame clones and leaves some out. Of fewer than 70,000 clones in the sample, over 85% were seen once. This material consisted of blood, taken from a patient who underwent chemoradiotherapy. The receptor source for this set is a human donor with HPV-associated anogenital cancer.

The chain has TRBV5-1 and TRBJ2-7; tentatively, D is TRBD1 (5 bases). Trimming took off 4 bases at V and 7 bases at J, with 12 bases between the two ends. CDR3 size: 12 residues. Germline V gene lookup returns CDR1 SGHRS and CDR2 YFSETQ. The DNA for the CDR3 is TGCGCCAGCAGCCTGGGGCTAGAGGAGCAGTACTTC. Translation gives CASSLGLEEQYF.

The chain combines TRBV5-7 with TRBJ1-2, with D uncertain. TRBV5-7 is noted as an ORF with a role that remains uncertain. CDR3 size: 15 residues. V lost 0 bases and J 5 bases, leaving 14 bases between the germline ends. CDR3 sequence reads: CASSLDIADTYGYTF. The CDR3, as DNA: TGTGCCAGCAGCTTGGACATCGCGGATACTTATGGCTACACCTTC.

The chain links TRBV12-5 to TRBJ1-4; D call uncertain. The V gene's germline CDR1 is LGHNT and CDR2 FRNRAP. Between the trimmed V and J ends, which lost 3 bases and 5 bases, there was a span of 13 bases. CDR3 size: 15 residues. The CDR3 DNA follows: TGTGCTAGTGGTTTACACGCAGTGGGGAATGAAAAACTGTTTTTT. Its translation: CASGLHAVGNEKLFF.

The V and J genes are TRBV7-2 and TRBJ1-2; D uncertain. V lost 1 base, J lost 0 bases, and 9 bases lay in between. Germline CDR1 reads SGHTA; CDR2 reads FQGNSA. This CDR3 has 15 residues. The CDR3 sequence is CASSLDGRANYGYTF. As DNA, the CDR3 is TGTGCCAGCAGCTTAGATGGACGAGCTAACTATGGCTACACCTTC.

This sequence joins TRBV5-4 and TRBJ1-2; D unclear. Germline CDR1 reads SGHNT; CDR2 reads YYREEE (reference sequence). There are 13 residues in the CDR3. V dropped 4 bases and J dropped 6 bases, with 13 bases sitting between them. The DNA for the CDR3 is TGTGCCAGCAGCCCCCGAGGTAGTAATGGCTACACCTTC. Protein: CASSPRGSNGYTF.

J is TRBJ2-2 and V is TRBV5-1; D may be TRBD2 (7 bases). This CDR3 has 15 residues. The V end lost 5 bases, the J end lost 7 bases, and 18 bases lay between the germline ends. In germline, CDR1 is SGHRS, CDR2 YFSETQ. The CDR3 nucleotides read TGCGCCAGCAGACCCGCGGCGGGGGCCAGCGGGGAGCTGTTTTTT. It codes for CASRPAAGASGELFF.

J is TRBJ2-3 and V is TRBV11-2, with D possibly matching TRBD1 (5 bases). Germline assignment: CDR1 SGHAT and CDR2 FQNNGV. The CDR3 runs 16 residues. V was trimmed by 5 bases and J by 3 bases, leaving 18 bases between them. CDR3 sequence: CASSPLQAIGTDTQYF. CDR3 in DNA: TGTGCCAGCAGCCCCCTACAGGCTATAGGAACAGATACGCAGTATTTT.

The chain has TRBV9 and TRBJ2-1, with 9 bases fitting TRBD2. Losses at the gene ends were 3 bases for V and 8 bases for J; bases not matched to a gene: 3. CDR1 and CDR2 from the germline V gene are SGDLS and YYNGEE. The CDR3 spans 13 residues. This CDR3 is CASSASGTHEQFF. DNA for the CDR3: TGTGCCAGCAGCGCTAGCGGGACGCATGAGCAGTTCTTC.

The J gene is TRBJ1-2, the V gene TRBV9; D is ambiguous. The CDR3 has 14 residues. V was trimmed by 0 bases and J by 5 bases, leaving 11 bases between them. Germline V gene lookup returns CDR1 SGDLS and CDR2 YYNGEE. The CDR3 loop is CASSVAPRPYGYTF. The CDR3 DNA is TGTGCCAGCAGCGTAGCTCCACGCCCTTATGGCTACACCTTC.

The J gene is TRBJ2-2, the V gene TRBV7-2; no clear D gene. The CDR3 runs to 15 residues. The germline V and J ends were trimmed by 5 bases and 3 bases, with 13 bases remaining between them. CDR1 is SGHTA and CDR2 is FQGNSA in the germline V gene. The DNA for the CDR3 is TGTGCCAGCAGCCCAACATTGGGTTACACCGGGGAGCTGTTTTTT. It specifies CASSPTLGYTGELFF. The full variable domain, completed using reference TRBV7-2 and TRBJ2-2, is GAGVSQSPSNKVTEKGKDVELRCDPISGHTALYWYRQSLGQGLEFLIYFQGNSAPDKSGLPSDRFSAERTGGSVSTLTIQRTQQEDSAVYLCASSPTLGYTGELFFGEGSRLTVL.

This clone showed up just a few times. This CDR3 is CASSMGQGKQPQHF. The CDR3 coding sequence is TGTGCCAGCAGCATGGGACAGGGGAAACAGCCCCAGCATTTT. The rearrangement joins TRBV7-2 to TRBJ1-5, with TRBD1 matching over 10 bases. CDR1 and CDR2 from the germline V gene are SGHTA and FQGNSA. CDR3 length: 14 residues. V trimming: 5 bases; J trimming: 7 bases; junction bases outside the gene matches: 5.

The CDR3 bases are TGTGCCAGCAGCTTGGGACAGGGTCCCCTCTACGAGCAGTACTTC. This gives the protein CASSLGQGPLYEQYF. J is TRBJ2-7 and V is TRBV11-2; 9 nucleotides agree with TRBD1. V shed 3 bases and J 3 bases; nucleotides not matched to a gene: 6. Germline CDR1 and CDR2: SGHAT and FQNNGV. The CDR3 extends over 15 amino acids. The entire variable domain, with the rest obtained from reference TRBV11-2 and TRBJ2-7, is as follows: EAGVAQSPRYKIIEKRQSVAFWCNPISGHATLYWYQQILGQGPKLLIQFQNNGVVDDSQLPKDRFSAERLKGVDSTLKIQPAKLEDSAVYLCASSLGQGPLYEQYFGPGTRLTVT.

The chain recombines TRBV7-9 with TRBJ1-2; 8 nucleotides match TRBD1. The CDR3 totals 14 residues. The germline V gene encodes CDR1 SEHNR and CDR2 FQNEAQ (reference sequence). Trimming at V came to 6 bases and at J to 3 bases, leaving 6 bases not matched to a gene. CDR3 in amino acids: CASSDGTGDYGYTF. CDR3 DNA: TGTGCCAGCAGTGACGGGACAGGAGACTATGGCTACACCTTC.

This clone has more than one count but fewer than ten. The chain combines TRBV7-9 with TRBJ1-2; D might be TRBD1 (6 bases). Trimming pared 2 bases from V and 4 bases from J, leaving 11 bases between. Germline lookup yields CDR1 SEHNR and CDR2 FQNEAQ (reference sequence). The CDR3 has 14 residues. DNA of the CDR3: TGTGCCAGCAGCTTAACGACAGGAGTCTATGGCTACACCTTC. Its translation: CASSLTTGVYGYTF.

The chain is built from TRBV10-3 and TRBJ2-5; D possibly corresponds to TRBD2 (6 bases). CDR1 is ENHRY, CDR2 SYGVKD, per germline. V shed 6 bases and J shed 4 bases, with 15 bases lying between them. CDR3 length equals 14 residues. The CDR3 region is CAISKQTSPETQYF. The CDR3 nucleotides are TGTGCCATCAGCAAACAGACTAGTCCAGAGACCCAGTACTTC.

The chain couples TRBV2 to TRBJ2-2; possibly TRBD1 for D (5 bases). Per the germline V gene, CDR1 is SNHLY and CDR2 is FYNNEI. The CDR3 is 14 amino acids. The V end lost 6 bases, the J end lost 4 bases, and 12 bases lay between the germline ends. CDR3: CASRGDSSTGELFF. CDR3 nucleotide sequence: TGTGCCAGCAGGGGTGACAGTTCCACCGGGGAGCTGTTTTTT.

The chain has TRBV29-1 and TRBJ2-2, with 8 bases lining up with TRBD1. The CDR3 extends over 13 amino acids. Germline CDR1 SQVTM, CDR2 ANQGSEA. Trimming took 6 bases from V and 7 from J; bases not matched to a gene: 7. CDR3 nucleotide sequence: TGCAGCGTGCAGGGGGCTAAGTTCGGGGAGCTGTTTTTT. The encoded protein is CSVQGAKFGELFF.

V and J are TRBV30 and TRBJ2-3; 7 positions match TRBD1. Per the germline V gene, CDR1 is GTSNPN and CDR2 is SVGIG (reference sequence). The CDR3 spans 14 residues. Germline trimming cut 3 bases from V and 2 bases from J; bases unmatched to any gene: 5. For the CDR3, the DNA is TGTGCCTGGAGACAGGGGACCCTCACAGATACGCAGTATTTT. It is translated as CAWRQGTLTDTQYF. The complete variable domain, with remaining parts taken from reference TRBV30 and TRBJ2-3, reads SQTIHQWPATLVQPVGSPLSLECTVEGTSNPNLYWYRQAAGRGLQLLFYSVGIGQISSEVPQNLSASRPQDRQFILSSKKLLLSDSGFYLCAWRQGTLTDTQYFGPGTRLTVL.